The rows below give T cell receptor beta chains drawn from one sample of a study of radiation and T cells in renal cell carcinoma. The repertoire was sequenced with immunoSEQ multiplex PCR; TCRdb's copy has only in-frame clones and lacks some. The sample records approximately 51,000 clones, 65% to 90% being singletons. Here the sequenced sample was blood, taken from a patient whose treatment included radiotherapy and nephrectomy. These receptors were obtained from an older woman with renal cell carcinoma. CDR3s include the opening cysteine and the closing phenylalanine or tryptophan. Expanded clones get a size class; other rows say once, few or many, or leave the size out.

J gene: TRBJ2-1
clone size: -
V gene: TRBV9
CDR3 protein: CASSVAGASGSQNEQFF

J gene: TRBJ2-1
clone size: -
V gene: TRBV5-1
CDR3 protein: CASRYPGTSGSNEQFF

J gene: TRBJ2-7
clone size: once
V gene: TRBV15
CDR3 protein: CATSGGGGPSYEQYF

J gene: TRBJ2-3
clone size: -
V gene: TRBV18
CDR3 protein: CASSSEDTDTQYF

J gene: TRBJ2-1
clone size: -
V gene: TRBV5-1
CDR3 protein: CASSIEPTSGNNEQFF

J gene: TRBJ2-3
clone size: -
V gene: TRBV2
CDR3 protein: CASRGDRESDTQYF

J gene: TRBJ2-3
clone size: -
V gene: TRBV6-6
CDR3 protein: CASSPEASGFQAQYF

J gene: TRBJ2-5
clone size: -
V gene: TRBV29-1
CDR3 protein: CSVGYSGRPGETQYF

J gene: TRBJ1-5
clone size: -
V gene: TRBV27
CDR3 protein: CASSLSSGAGQPQHF

J gene: TRBJ2-5
clone size: -
V gene: TRBV6-6
CDR3 protein: CASSYQGRETQYF

J gene: TRBJ1-1
clone size: -
V gene: TRBV25-1
CDR3 protein: CASSWNTEAFF

J gene: TRBJ2-7
clone size: once
V gene: TRBV10-1
CDR3 protein: CASSESAGAYEQYF

J gene: TRBJ2-1
clone size: -
V gene: TRBV11-2
CDR3 protein: CASRVAGTRLYNEQFF

J gene: TRBJ2-3
clone size: few
V gene: TRBV5-6
CDR3 protein: CASSGGPPLQYF

J gene: TRBJ2-7
clone size: -
V gene: TRBV5-1
CDR3 protein: CASGPTAGVYEQYF

J gene: TRBJ1-1
clone size: -
V gene: TRBV18
CDR3 protein: CASSPTGTTEAFF

J gene: TRBJ2-3
clone size: -
V gene: TRBV4-2
CDR3 protein: CASSRSSLEDTQYF

J gene: TRBJ2-1
clone size: -
V gene: TRBV21-1
CDR3 protein: CASSQTGCADNEQFF

J gene: TRBJ2-3
clone size: -
V gene: TRBV9
CDR3 protein: CASSVVDGTDTQYF

J gene: TRBJ1-5
clone size: -
V gene: TRBV11-2
CDR3 protein: CASSLDGVGNQPQHF

J gene: TRBJ2-5
clone size: -
V gene: TRBV29-1
CDR3 protein: CSVEQGVQETQYF

J gene: TRBJ1-1
clone size: -
V gene: TRBV7-8
CDR3 protein: CASSPPRRQGEIRNTEAFF

J gene: TRBJ1-1
clone size: -
V gene: TRBV29-1
CDR3 protein: CSVVRGTNTEAFF

J gene: TRBJ2-7
clone size: -
V gene: TRBV21-1
CDR3 protein: CASSKVKDRDSYEQYF

J gene: TRBJ2-1
clone size: -
V gene: TRBV7-8
CDR3 protein: CASSLGSGLEINEQFF

J gene: TRBJ2-7
clone size: -
V gene: TRBV6-5
CDR3 protein: CASSYGPGLSSYEQYF

J gene: TRBJ1-2
clone size: -
V gene: TRBV6-4
CDR3 protein: CASSDGSYGYTF

J gene: TRBJ1-2
clone size: -
V gene: TRBV20-1
CDR3 protein: CSASANYGYTF

J gene: TRBJ2-3
clone size: -
V gene: TRBV5-1
CDR3 protein: CASSLGGGEDTQYF

J gene: TRBJ2-7
clone size: -
V gene: TRBV6-6
CDR3 protein: CASTPGSGVAYEQYF

J gene: TRBJ2-3
clone size: -
V gene: TRBV14
CDR3 protein: CASSLGGGTDTQYF

J gene: TRBJ2-1
clone size: -
V gene: TRBV5-1
CDR3 protein: CASSLELAGTVGGYNEQFF

J gene: TRBJ2-7
clone size: -
V gene: TRBV7-2
CDR3 protein: CASSLALGSHYEQYF

J gene: TRBJ1-2
clone size: -
V gene: TRBV28
CDR3 protein: CASSFRDNYGYTF

J gene: TRBJ1-1
clone size: -
V gene: TRBV15
CDR3 protein: CATSRGLNTEAFF

J gene: TRBJ2-1
clone size: -
V gene: TRBV9
CDR3 protein: CASSLGLANNEQFF

J gene: TRBJ2-7
clone size: -
V gene: TRBV6-6
CDR3 protein: CASKTRAGDGEQYF

J gene: TRBJ2-1
clone size: -
V gene: TRBV6-6
CDR3 protein: CASSPGQEQFF